This note documents a single T cell receptor beta chain sequence. Using immunoSEQ multiplex PCR, the repertoire was profiled, and TCRdb retains in-frame clones only, with some absent. This table holds approximately 170,000 clones, 88% found once. This entry belongs to a study of blood T cell repertoires in COVID-19. V was trimmed by 1 base and J by 4 bases, leaving 10 bases between them. This CDR3 is built from 13 residues. Germline V lookup: CDR1 SQVTM, CDR2 ANQGSEA. This sequence originates from a man in his fifties or sixties with acute or convalescent COVID-19. The sequenced sample consisted of peripheral blood. The J gene is TRBJ1-1, the V gene TRBV29-1, with D hard to call. CDR3 protein: CSVEGPGSTEAFF. CDR3 nucleotide sequence: TGCAGCGTTGAAGGGCCGGGGAGCACTGAAGCTTTCTTT.